These 16 T cell receptor delta chains share one sample of origin, sequenced in a study of γδ T cells in repeated Plasmodium falciparum infection. Gammadelta T cells were flow-sorted from PBMC into Vgamma9/Vdelta2+ and Vdelta2-negative populations for bulk analysis. TCRdb re-called the multiplex PCR reads through CATT. The table shows tens of thousands of delta-chain clones, with roughly 1.8% occurring only once. Sequenced input: gamma-delta T cells from blood. These receptor sequences come from a pool of human donors (malaria-infected and uninfected, not separated).

In regard to this clone: It is unclear where the CDR3 begins or ends on the DNA, so no DNA is shown, and the CDR3 is as TCRdb lists it. The V gene call is TRAV29/DV5, and the J gene call is absent; the table's TRDD3 call for D was not verified on the DNA. The CDR3 extends over 23 residues, inclusive of both ends. Per the germline V gene, CDR1 is NSMFDY and CDR2 is ISSIKDK. The CDR3 is CSVLLCSKWGGGALGIGTDKLIF.

The sample holds many counts of this clone. The gene calls are TRDV1 and TRDJ1; TRDD3 matches at 10 bases. V trimming: 3 bases; J trimming: 7 bases; junction bases outside the gene matches: 17. Looked up from germline, CDR1 is TSWWSYY and CDR2 is QGS. The CDR3 consists of 18 residues. CDR3 sequence: CALGETYGGYGGFSKLIF. The CDR3 nucleotides are TGTGCTCTTGGGGAGACCTACGGGGGATACGGTGGGTTCAGTAAACTCATCTTT.

In its sample, this clone was seen a few times. TCRdb has a much larger clone's protein, which differs at residue 14 from the translation of this DNA, likely because of a read error; what is shown is the protein translated from the DNA. The chain joins TRDV1 to TRDJ1, with 9 bases identical to TRDD2. The J gene is not listed in TCRdb, so it was assigned here from a DNA match to germline. Germline assignment: CDR1 TSWWSYY and CDR2 QGS. The V gene end was trimmed by 3 bases and the J gene end by 1 base; junction bases not matched to a gene: 21. There are 21 residues in the CDR3. CDR3: CALGDRAFLLTGISGTDKLIF. Here the CDR3 DNA reads TGTGCTCTTGGGGACCGGGCCTTCCTACTAACGGGGATCTCTGGCACCGATAAACTCATCTTT.

This clone was detected only a few times. A far more abundant clone sits one base away, making this likely a read error. Other DNA sequences from this sample encode an identical CDR3 as well. The V and J genes are TRDV1 and TRDJ1; 9 bases match TRDD3. Matching the DNA to germline supplied the J gene, which TCRdb does not give. This CDR3 region has 20 residues. The trim removed 4 bases at V and 4 bases at J, leaving 22 bases unmatched. The germline gives CDR1 TSWWSYY, CDR2 QGS. CDR3 sequence (DNA): TGTGCTCTTGGGGGGCACTACTGGGGGACAAGGAGGGAAGTTGGCGATAAACTCATCTTT. Translation: CALGGHYWGTRREVGDKLIF.

A note on this clone: Since a far larger clone is one base different, this is likely a read error. The same CDR3 also results from other DNA sequences found in this sample. This chain joins TRDV1 and TRDJ1; 12 nucleotides align to TRDD3. TCRdb offers no J gene call, so here the DNA was matched to germline to obtain one. Germline V gene sequence: CDR1 TSWWSYY, CDR2 QGS. The CDR3 extends over 23 amino acids. V shed 6 bases and J 0 bases; nucleotides not matched to a gene: 26. This CDR3 is CALGSFLRRSWGIRPRYTDKLIF. CDR3 DNA sequence: TGTGCTCTTGGTTCCTTCCTACGCAGGAGCTGGGGGATACGCCCTCGGTACACCGATAAACTCATCTTT.

This clone appeared a few times. The TCRdb protein comes from a much larger clone and disagrees with this DNA's translation at residue 14, likely due to a read error; the protein given here is derived from the DNA. No J gene call was made, and the V gene is TRDV1; the DNA was not compared with TRDD3, the D call given in the table. This CDR3 has 19 amino acids. Per germline, CDR1 TSWWSYY and CDR2 QGS. This CDR3 reads CALGELGASSYWGMKKLIF. CDR3 in DNA: TGTGCTCTTGGGGAACTAGGGGCTTCCTCCTACTGGGGGATGAAAAAGCTCATCTTT.

Notes on this clone: This likely traces to a read error, being one base from a far larger clone. The same CDR3 is also encoded by other DNA sequences in this sample. The chain joins TRDV1 to TRDJ1; 11 positions match TRDD3. With V trimmed by 4 bases and J by 3 bases, 28 bases remained unmatched. Germline V gene sequence: CDR1 TSWWSYY, CDR2 QGS. The CDR3 contains 23 residues. CDR3 region: CALGVIHFVPYWGIRGYADKLIF. In DNA, the CDR3 is TGTGCTCTTGGGGTAATCCATTTTGTTCCTTACTGGGGGATAAGGGGGTACGCCGATAAACTCATCTTT.

At least ten counts were recorded for this clone. The TCRdb protein comes from a much larger clone and disagrees with this DNA's translation at residue 5, likely due to a read error; the protein given here is derived from the DNA. The chain uses TRDV1 and TRDJ1, with 8 bases aligning to TRDD3. This CDR3 region has 18 residues. V was clipped by 5 bases and J by 0 bases; unmatched bases: 14. The germline V gene encodes CDR1 TSWWSYY and CDR2 QGS. The DNA for the CDR3 is TGTGCTCTTGGGTATCTCTACTGGGGGTCTCCGTACACCGATAAACTCATCTTT. Its translation is CALGYLYWGSPYTDKLIF.

Regarding this clone: This DNA's translation differs at residue 13 from TCRdb's protein, which comes from a much larger clone; a read error is likely, and the protein shown is translated from the DNA. The rearrangement links TRDV1 to TRDJ1; 7 bases are shared with TRDD3. The CDR3 is made up of 21 amino acids. The germline CDR1 and CDR2 sequences are TSWWSYY and QGS. V trimming: 1 base; J trimming: 2 bases; junction bases outside the gene matches: 22. The CDR3 bases are TGTGCTCTTGGGGAACAGGCTTTCAATTGGCTGCTGAGGGATACAACCGATAAACTCATCTTT. Translated: CALGEQAFNWLLRDTTDKLIF.

This clone has only a few counts. The mismatch at residue 11 between this DNA's translation and the TCRdb protein of a much larger clone likely reflects a read error; the protein shown is translated from the DNA. The chain is built from TRDV1 and TRDJ1, with 11 bases that match TRDD3. The J gene was missing in TCRdb and was found by matching the end of the DNA to germline. Germline V lookup: CDR1 TSWWSYY, CDR2 QGS. Losses at the gene ends were 3 bases for V and 0 bases for J; bases not matched to a gene: 27. This CDR3 region has 24 residues. CDR3 coding DNA: TGTGCTCTTGGGGATCTTCCTAGGGTCGATACGCTGGGGGATACCGAACGCAACACCGATAAACTCATCTTT. It yields the protein CALGDLPRVDTLGDTERNTDKLIF.

This clone was seen a few times. Only one base separates this from a far larger clonotype, so it likely reflects a read error. Different DNA sequences within this sample yield the same CDR3. The chain recombines TRDV1 with TRDJ1; 8 bases fit TRDD3. V lost 0 bases and J lost 0; bases outside the gene matches: 12. Per the germline V gene, CDR1 is TSWWSYY and CDR2 is QGS. This CDR3 contains 19 residues. CDR3 sequence (DNA): TGTGCTCTTGGGGAACTTTGCCCGCTTCTGGGGGAGGACACCGATAAACTCATCTTT. It translates to CALGELCPLLGEDTDKLIF.

At least ten counts were recorded for this clone. A far larger clone is one base from this, pointing to a likely read error. Other DNA sequences in this specimen translate into the identical CDR3. With the J gene uncalled, the V gene is TRDV1; TRDD3 is taken as the D call from the table, unchecked against the DNA. Germline CDR1 reads TSWWSYY; CDR2 reads QGS. The CDR3 is 18 amino acids. This chain's CDR3 is CALGLPTGDTRRTDKLIF. In DNA form, the CDR3 reads TGTGCTCTTGGACTCCCTACGGGGGATACGCGCCGCACCGATAAGCTCATCTTT.

As regards this clone: This DNA's translation differs at residue 19 from TCRdb's protein, which comes from a much larger clone; a read error is likely, and the protein shown is translated from the DNA. The V gene corresponds to TRDV1; no J gene was called; the table names TRDD3, a call not compared with the DNA. This CDR3 comprises 21 residues. Germline V gene data show CDR1 as TSWWSYY and CDR2 as QGS. In DNA form, the CDR3 reads TGTGCTCTTGGCGATTCCTACTGGTACTGGGGGATCCATTCGTACACCGATAAACGCATCTTT. Amino acid sequence: CALGDSYWYWGIHSYTDKRIF.

Of note for this clone: Just one base apart from a much larger clone, this may be a read error. The identical CDR3 is also encoded by other nucleotide sequences in the sample. V and J are TRDV1 and TRDJ1; 11 nucleotides align to TRDD3. Looked up from germline, CDR1 is TSWWSYY and CDR2 is QGS. After removal of 4 bases from V and 0 bases from J, the junction contained 31 bases not matched to a gene. The length of the CDR3 is 25 residues. The CDR3 bases are TGTGCTCTTGGGGTCTTCCTTCCTACCCTCTCACTACGCACTGGGGGATATGAGTACACCGATAAACTCATCTTT. Amino acid sequence: CALGVFLPTLSLRTGGYEYTDKLIF.

This clone came up a few times. This likely reflects a read error, since a far larger clone is one base away. The same CDR3 can be traced to other DNA sequences in this sample. The chain joins TRDV1 to TRDJ1; TRDD3 aligns across 11 bases. TCRdb supplies no J gene; here it was assigned by aligning the nucleotide sequence to germline. J lost 8 bases, V lost 8 bases, and 34 bases had no gene match. This CDR3 comprises 22 residues. The germline gives CDR1 TSWWSYY, CDR2 QGS. The CDR3: CALLKQSYWGIIALQRGYKLIF. As DNA, the CDR3 is TGTGCTCTTTTGAAACAATCCTACTGGGGGATAATCGCGCTTCAAAGGGGTTACAAACTCATCTTT.

For this clone: A far larger clone is off by one base, so a read error is likely. Within the sample, other DNA sequences also encode this same CDR3. This chain joins TRDV1 and TRDJ1, with 7 bases fitting TRDD2. Assignment of the J gene here rests on matching the DNA to germline, because TCRdb gives none. This CDR3 is built from 21 residues. Germline values: CDR1 TSWWSYY, CDR2 QGS. CDR3 residues: CALGDPELSYPTGEETGKLIF. The CDR3 nucleotides are TGTGCTCTTGGGGACCCAGAGCTTTCCTACCCTACCGGGGAAGAGACCGGTAAACTCATCTTT.